This is a list of T cell receptor beta chains from one sample in a study of CD4 T cells in relation to SARS-CoV-2 and coronaviruses. Their antigens remain unidentified. Here immunoSEQ multiplex PCR was the method, and the copy in TCRdb shows in-frame clones only, minus some. The repertoire holds 15,000 to 20,000 clones, with roughly 80% as singletons. Source material: CD4+ T cells from PBMCs, cultured in vitro. The receptors originated from a human donor in good health. The CDR3 runs from the conserved cysteine through the conserved F or W. The D gene is left open where the match is weak. The size entry is marked missing in some rows and otherwise reads once, few, many or a size class.

DNA	CDR3	V	J	size	D
TGTGCCAGCAGCCAAGAAGGACAGGCCAGGAACACTGAAGCTTTCTTT	CASSQEGQARNTEAFF	TRBV4-2	TRBJ1-1	once	TRBD1
TGCGCCAGCACCCAGGACAATGAGCAGTTCTTC	CASTQDNEQFF	TRBV5-1	TRBJ2-1	.	.
TGTGCCAGCAGTGACGGGGCGGGCCACCAAGAGACCCAGTACTTC	CASSDGAGHQETQYF	TRBV6-4	TRBJ2-5	.	.
TGTGCCACCAGCAGAGAAGGGGGCTTCGACAAAAACATTCAGTACTTC	CATSREGGFDKNIQYF	TRBV15	TRBJ2-4	.	TRBD1
TGTGCCAGCAGCTCCTATGGGACTTCCTACGAGCAGTACTTC	CASSSYGTSYEQYF	TRBV5-6	TRBJ2-7	few	.
TGTGCCATCGGGCAGTACAATGAGCAGTTCTTC	CAIGQYNEQFF	TRBV10-3	TRBJ2-1	.	.
TGTGCCAGCAGCCCTCAGACTAGCTTCGGGGAGACCCAGTACTTC	CASSPQTSFGETQYF	TRBV7-2	TRBJ2-5	once	TRBD2
TGCGCCAGCAGTGAGAATGCGGGGAAGACAGATACGCAGTATTTT	CASSENAGKTDTQYF	TRBV10-1	TRBJ2-3	.	.
TGCGCCAGCAGCTTGGAAAGCGCCGGGGAGCTGTTTTTT	CASSLESAGELFF	TRBV5-1	TRBJ2-2	.	.
TGTGCCAGCAGTTTGTCTAGCGGGATCGATGAGCAGTTCTTC	CASSLSSGIDEQFF	TRBV2	TRBJ2-1	.	TRBD2
TGCGCCAGCGGTTCTAGCGGGAGGGACAATGAGCAGTTCTTC	CASGSSGRDNEQFF	TRBV5-1	TRBJ2-1	.	TRBD2
TGCGCCAGCAGCTATGAGTCCGGGACAGGGGCTGCCGAGCAGTACTTC	CASSYESGTGAAEQYF	TRBV5-1	TRBJ2-7	.	TRBD1
TGTGCCAGCTCACCGGGACAGGGGGGGGTCGAGCAGTACTTC	CASSPGQGGVEQYF	TRBV18	TRBJ2-7	once	TRBD1
TGTGCCAGTCGGACAGGGGGTGGGACAGATACGCAGTATTTT	CASRTGGGTDTQYF	TRBV11-1	TRBJ2-3	.	TRBD1
TGTGCCAGCAGCATGGGAGGGGCCCAGACCCAGTACTTC	CASSMGGAQTQYF	TRBV7-8	TRBJ2-5	.	TRBD2
TGCGCCAGCAGCCTTCCCGGGACAGGGGGAGATACGCAGTATTTT	CASSLPGTGGDTQYF	TRBV5-1	TRBJ2-3	.	TRBD1
TGTGCCCACGGCAGGGAGTCCAATCAGCCCCAGCATTTT	CAHGRESNQPQHF	TRBV10-3	TRBJ1-5	.	.
TGTGCCAGCAGCCGCAGCCGACAGGGTTATGGTGTAGAAAAACTGTTTTTT	CASSRSRQGYGVEKLFF	TRBV5-4	TRBJ1-4	.	TRBD1
TGTGCCAGCAGCCGATCAGGACAGGAAGAGACCCAGTACTTC	CASSRSGQEETQYF	TRBV25-1	TRBJ2-5	once	TRBD1
TGTGCCAGCAGTTTCCAGAACGGCTACACCTTC	CASSFQNGYTF	TRBV28	TRBJ1-2	.	.
TGTGCCAGCAGCTGGCGGACAGGGGGCCGCAATGAGCAGTTCTTC	CASSWRTGGRNEQFF	TRBV7-9	TRBJ2-1	.	TRBD1
TGTGCAATCACCACCGGGACTAGCGGATACACCGGGGAGCTGTTTTTT	CAITTGTSGYTGELFF	TRBV30	TRBJ2-2	few	TRBD2
TGTGCCAGCAGTGAACAGAGAACCTTGGGCTACACCTTC	CASSEQRTLGYTF	TRBV28	TRBJ1-2	.	.
TGTGCCAGCAGCCAACCCGGACTAGCGGGAGGGCCTTACAATGAGCAGTTCTTC	CASSQPGLAGGPYNEQFF	TRBV3-1/TRBV3-2	TRBJ2-1	.	TRBD2
TGTGCCAGCAGCGTATACGGGCCCCGAACGGACAATGAGCAGTTCTTC	CASSVYGPRTDNEQFF	TRBV5-5	TRBJ2-1	.	.
TGTGCCAGCAGCGAAGCCTACGAGCAGTACTTC	CASSEAYEQYF	TRBV7-6	TRBJ2-7	.	.
TGTGCCAGCAGCTTATGGGGGGGAAACACAGATACGCAGTATTTT	CASSLWGGNTDTQYF	TRBV6-2/TRBV6-3	TRBJ2-3	.	TRBD2
TGTGCCACCAGTGATTTGACTAGCGGGAGAAACACAGATACGCAGTATTTT	CATSDLTSGRNTDTQYF	TRBV24-1	TRBJ2-3	.	TRBD2
TGTGCCAGTAGTAGACTGTCCGGGACAGGGGGTTCAGATACGCAGTATTTT	CASSRLSGTGGSDTQYF	TRBV19	TRBJ2-3	.	TRBD1
TGTGCCAGCAGCTTAACGTCGGGGACTAGCGTGGAGCAGTTCTTC	CASSLTSGTSVEQFF	TRBV7-3	TRBJ2-1	.	TRBD2
TGCGCCAGCAGCGAGGGACTAGCAAGTAATGAGCAGTTCTTC	CASSEGLASNEQFF	TRBV5-1	TRBJ2-1	.	TRBD2
TGTGCCAGCAGTGAGAGGGGTGGGACTAGCACAGATACGCAGTATTTT	CASSERGGTSTDTQYF	TRBV6-1	TRBJ2-3	.	.
TGTGCCAGCAGCCCCACGGGGGCGGCTAATGAAAAACTGTTTTTT	CASSPTGAANEKLFF	TRBV7-3	TRBJ1-4	.	.
TGTGCCAGCAAGCCAGGGCCTCGTGAAAAACTGTTTTTT	CASKPGPREKLFF	TRBV12-3/TRBV12-4	TRBJ1-4	.	.